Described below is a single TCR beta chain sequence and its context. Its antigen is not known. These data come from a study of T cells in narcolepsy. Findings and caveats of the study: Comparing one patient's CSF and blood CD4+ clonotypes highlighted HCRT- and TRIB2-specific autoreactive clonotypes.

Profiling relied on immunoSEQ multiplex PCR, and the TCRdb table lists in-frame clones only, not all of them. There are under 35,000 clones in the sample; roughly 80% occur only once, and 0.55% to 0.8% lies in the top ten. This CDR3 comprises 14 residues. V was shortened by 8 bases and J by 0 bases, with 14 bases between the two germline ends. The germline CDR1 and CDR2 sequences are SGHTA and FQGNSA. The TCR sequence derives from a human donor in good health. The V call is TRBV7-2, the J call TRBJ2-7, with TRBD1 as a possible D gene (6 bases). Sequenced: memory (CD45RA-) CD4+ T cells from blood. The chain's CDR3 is CASRQEVLSYEQYF. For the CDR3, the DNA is TGTGCCAGCCGACAGGAGGTTCTCTCCTACGAGCAGTACTTC.